This T cell receptor (beta chain) was profiled in a study of Ad26.COV2.S vaccination and SARS-CoV-2 variants. Study-wide background: Donor got 5x10^10 or 1x10^11 viral particles of Ad26.COV2.S. Study-level findings and limits: Marked by substantial breadth, spike-specific CD8+ and CD4+ T cell responses were reportedly seen after vaccination.

TCRdb's copy holds only in-frame clones and misses some; the assay was immunoSEQ multiplex PCR. The table includes about 350,000 clones, 70% to 90% detected once. The CDR3 totals 19 residues. Germline lookup yields CDR1 LNHNV and CDR2 YYDKDF (reference sequence). J lost 2 bases, V lost 3 bases, and 15 bases had no gene match. The treatment denotes: some 20 received Ad26.COV2.S at low or high dose, single or two shots; about 5 received placebo; per-sample allocation not given. The samples date from day 63 after the first vaccine or placebo injection. This person who donated was an adult of 18-55 years in Boston. Vaccine was an Ad26 vector expressing Wuhan-strain SARS-CoV-2 spike. Worth noting for this clone: Its matching antigen is unknown.

Sequencing used peripheral blood, obtained in a trial of Ad26.COV2.S vaccine versus placebo. The sequence came from a person aged 18-65 years who received the Ad26.COV2.S COVID-19 vaccine or a placebo. The rearrangement joins TRBV15 to TRBJ2-1; 8 bases are a match to TRBD2. The CDR3 reads CATSRIPAGVYGTYNEQFF. DNA of the CDR3: TGTGCCACCAGCAGGATCCCAGCGGGAGTTTACGGAACCTACAATGAGCAGTTCTTC. Based on the CDR3 plus reference TRBV15 and TRBJ2-1, the full variable domain is DAMVIQNPRYQVTQFGKPVTLSCSQTLNHNVMYWYQQKSSQAPKLLFHYYDKDFNNEADTPDNFQSRRPNTSFCFLDIRSPGLGDTAMYLCATSRIPAGVYGTYNEQFFGPGTRLTVL.